The 31 T cell receptor beta chains below were found in one sample sequenced in a study of graft-versus-host responses after intestinal transplantation. Graft tissue processing released intraepithelial and lamina propria lymphocytes. TCRdb keeps only in-frame clones here, not all; method: immunoSEQ multiplex PCR. This sample carries about 4,400 clones, about 65% of them seen once, and the ten largest clones take approximately 7.7%. The sample consisted of ileum tissue, taken 17 days after transplant. The source is a human patient who received an intestinal transplant, so some T cells may come from the graft donor.

The V call is TRBV27, the J call TRBJ1-4, with 9 bases aligning to TRBD1. CDR1 MNHEY and CDR2 SMNVEV come from the germline V gene (reference sequence). The CDR3 loop spans 15 amino acids. Trimming cost V 6 bases and J 3 bases; bases outside gene matches: 5. The CDR3 loop is CASRKQGASNEKLFF. The CDR3 DNA sequence: TGTGCCAGCAGAAAACAGGGGGCCTCTAATGAAAAACTGTTTTTT.

This clone has just one count. The chain couples TRBV21-1 to TRBJ1-6; TRBD1, as called in the table, went unchecked against the DNA. TRBV21-1 is described as a pseudogene. The CDR3 spans 18 residues. The CDR3 loop reads CASRNQVLHIHHNSPLHF. The DNA for the CDR3 is TGTGCCAGCAGAAACCAGGTGCTACACATACATCATAATTCACCCCTCCACTTT.

The chain combines TRBV5-1 with TRBJ1-4; 9 positions match TRBD1. This CDR3 is built from 16 residues. Losses at the gene ends were 3 bases for V and 8 bases for J; bases not matched to a gene: 11. In germline, CDR1 is SGHRS, CDR2 YFSETQ. CDR3 sequence (DNA): TGCGCCAGCAGCTCTCGCCTACAGGGGGCGGGAGAAAAACTGTTTTTT. Translation gives CASSSRLQGAGEKLFF.

The CDR3 bases are TGTGCCAGCAGTTACGGGCCGGACAGGGGGAACACTGAAGCTTTCTTT. This encodes CASSYGPDRGNTEAFF. The chain uses TRBV6-5 and TRBJ1-1; 9 positions agree with TRBD1. This CDR3 is built from 16 residues. From germline, CDR1 is MNHEY and CDR2 SVGAGI. J lost 1 base, V lost 2 bases, and 5 bases had no gene match.

This clone has a handful of counts. This chain links TRBV6-5 with TRBJ2-2, with D possibly matching TRBD1 (5 bases). V was clipped by 2 bases and J by 1 base, with 11 bases between them. The CDR3 totals 16 residues. CDR1 MNHEY and CDR2 SVGAGI come from the germline V gene. Written as DNA, the CDR3 is TGTGCCAGCAGTTACACCCAGGGTGGGAACACCGGGGAGCTGTTTTTT. Its protein is CASSYTQGGNTGELFF.

Only one count was recorded for this clone. The rearrangement joins TRBV7-9 to TRBJ2-3, with 11 bases identical to TRBD2. Looked up from germline, CDR1 is SEHNR and CDR2 is FQNEAQ (reference sequence). This CDR3 contains 17 residues. J gave up 3 bases and V 4 bases, and 9 bases lay outside the gene matches. The CDR3 bases are TGTGCCAGCAGCTCCCCCCTTAGCGGGGGGGCAACAGATACGCAGTATTTT. It codes for CASSSPLSGGATDTQYF.

This clone was counted a single time. The chain employs TRBV2 and TRBJ2-1; TRBD2 agrees at 7 bases. From germline, CDR1 is SNHLY and CDR2 FYNNEI. After removal of 1 base from V and 10 bases from J, the junction contained 4 bases not matched to a gene. This CDR3 has 13 amino acids. CDR3 protein: CASSEDREDEQFF. In DNA form, the CDR3 reads TGTGCCAGCAGTGAAGACCGGGAGGACGAGCAGTTCTTC.

CDR3 nucleotide sequence: TGTGCCAGCAGCCCCTGGACAGGGACTTCCACACTCTCTGGAAACACCATATATTTT. Translating it yields CASSPWTGTSTLSGNTIYF. This rearrangement joins TRBV7-8 to TRBJ1-3, with 8 bases fitting TRBD1. Trimming cost V 5 bases and J 0 bases; bases outside gene matches: 15. There are 19 residues in the CDR3. CDR1 SGHVS and CDR2 FQNEAQ come from the germline V gene.

The chain combines TRBV5-5 with TRBJ2-7, with 8 bases that match TRBD1. The CDR3 has 15 amino acids. CDR1 is SGHKS, CDR2 YYEKEE, per germline (reference sequence). V was clipped by 4 bases and J by 0 bases; unmatched bases: 6. CDR3 protein: CASSQGQGRSYEQYV. CDR3 nucleotide sequence: TGTGCCAGCAGCCAAGGACAGGGCCGCTCCTACGAGCAGTACGTC.

This sequence joins TRBV28 and TRBJ1-5, with no clear D. The CDR3 length is 13 residues. The V and J ends lost 5 bases and 4 bases respectively, with 9 bases between them. Germline V lookup: CDR1 MDHEN, CDR2 SYDVKM. CDR3 sequence (DNA): TGTGCCAGCAGTGGGCCTAAGAATCAGCCCCAGCATTTT. Encoded protein: CASSGPKNQPQHF.

V and J are TRBV7-2 and TRBJ2-1; 8 bases map to TRBD2. CDR1 and CDR2 (germline): SGHTA, FQGNSA. J gave up 9 bases and V 3 bases, and 7 bases lay outside the gene matches. This CDR3 comprises 14 residues. This CDR3 is CASSFGGGRIEQFF. As DNA, the CDR3 is TGTGCCAGCAGCTTCGGGGGGGGCCGGATTGAGCAGTTCTTC.

This chain links TRBV18 with TRBJ2-7; 10 bases line up with TRBD1. CDR3 length equals 12 residues. Germline V gene lookup returns CDR1 KGHSH and CDR2 LQKENI. V dropped 6 bases and J dropped 7; count of bases not matched to a gene: 3. DNA for the CDR3: TGTGCCAGCTCCGACAGGGGGCAAGAGCAGTACGTC. Amino acids: CASSDRGQEQYV.

A note on this clone: Other DNA sequences of this sample code for an identical CDR3. The rearrangement uses TRBV6-5 and TRBJ2-5; D might be TRBD2 (7 bases). The CDR3 has 15 amino acids. The germline gives CDR1 MNHEY, CDR2 SVGAGI. V gave up 2 bases and J gave up 2 bases, with 12 bases separating them. CDR3 nucleotide sequence: TGTGCCAGCAGTTACGGGGGGGGCTATCAAGAGACCCAGTACTTC. This gives the protein CASSYGGGYQETQYF.

The chain uses TRBV7-8 and TRBJ1-2; a weak D match, TRBD1 (5 bases). The CDR3 runs 13 residues. V shed 5 bases and J shed 6 bases, with 13 bases lying between them. CDR1 SGHVS and CDR2 FQNEAQ come from the germline V gene. The CDR3 is CASSPGGAHGYTF. The CDR3 coding sequence is TGTGCCAGCAGCCCCGGAGGGGCCCATGGCTACACCTTC.

The chain combines TRBV5-4 with TRBJ2-5; TRBD2 matches at 14 bases. This CDR3 has 16 residues. The J segment lost 3 bases and the V segment lost 4 bases, leaving 5 bases of the junction unmatched. Germline CDR1 reads SGHNT; CDR2 reads YYREEE (reference sequence). The CDR3 loop is CASSPGTSGGKETQYF. For the CDR3, the DNA is TGTGCCAGCAGCCCCGGGACTAGCGGGGGAAAAGAGACCCAGTACTTC.

The rearrangement joins TRBV29-1 to TRBJ2-5; the match to TRBD2 covers 11 bases. Germline CDR1 is SQVTM and CDR2 is ANQGSEA. CDR3 length: 14 amino acids. The V and J ends lost 3 bases and 2 bases, in that order; junction bases with no gene match: 2. The CDR3 spells CSVDGTSGQETQYF. In nucleotides, the CDR3 is TGCAGCGTTGACGGGACTAGCGGACAAGAGACCCAGTACTTC.

This chain links TRBV10-3 with TRBJ2-7; weak D call: TRBD2 (7 bases). Germline loops: CDR1 ENHRY, CDR2 SYGVKD. This CDR3 is built from 15 residues. V dropped 3 bases and J dropped 3 bases, with 15 bases sitting between them. The CDR3 spells CAISEGREGGYEQYF. In DNA, the CDR3 is TGTGCCATCAGTGAAGGCAGGGAGGGGGGCTACGAGCAGTACTTC.

This clone is a singleton in its sample. This chain links TRBV7-6 with TRBJ2-1; 7 nucleotides match TRBD1. Germline loops: CDR1 SGHVS, CDR2 FNYEAQ. The CDR3 contains 16 residues. The V segment lost 3 bases and the J segment 4 bases; nucleotides outside the gene matches: 9. CDR3 DNA: TGTGCCAGCAGCTTGAACCGGGACAGAAGGTACAATGAGCAGTTCTTC. Translated, it gives CASSLNRDRRYNEQFF.

A single count supports this clone. The chain's CDR3 is CASSIGYRGLNTEAFF. The CDR3 nucleotides are TGTGCCAGTAGTATCGGGTACAGGGGATTGAACACTGAAGCTTTCTTT. This chain uses TRBV19 with TRBJ1-1; the match to TRBD1 covers 7 bases. CDR1 is LNHDA and CDR2 is SQIVND in the germline V gene (reference sequence). After removal of 3 bases from V and 0 bases from J, the junction contained 7 bases not matched to a gene. This CDR3 has 16 amino acids.

The chain recombines TRBV5-5 with TRBJ2-2, with 8 bases fitting TRBD1. V was clipped by 1 base and J by 4 bases; unmatched bases: 3. CDR1 is SGHKS and CDR2 is YYEKEE in the germline V gene (reference sequence). This CDR3 region has 15 residues. The CDR3 coding sequence is TGTGCCAGCAGCTTGTTCCAGGGGGCCACCGGGGAGCTGTTTTTT. Its translation: CASSLFQGATGELFF.

The J gene is TRBJ2-6, the V gene TRBV27; the D gene is possibly TRBD2 (6 bases). The germline V gene encodes CDR1 MNHEY and CDR2 SMNVEV (reference sequence). With 1 base removed from V and 0 bases from J, the gap between germline ends came to 13 bases. The CDR3 spans 18 residues. CDR3 sequence (DNA): TGTGCCAGCAGTTTATTTTTGGACGGGAGCTCTGGGGCCAACGTCCTGACTTTC. Its translation is CASSLFLDGSSGANVLTF.

By share, this clone counts as large. The sample contains more than one DNA sequence encoding this CDR3. The chain carries TRBV4-1 and TRBJ1-4; D ambiguous. This CDR3 has 15 residues. Germline CDR1 is MGHRA and CDR2 is YSYEKL. V lost 0 bases and J lost 3, with 8 bases in between. As DNA, the CDR3 is TGCGCCAGCAGCCAAGATCTCAGTTCTAATGAAAAACTGTTTTTT. Amino acids: CASSQDLSSNEKLFF.

In this sample, this clone turned up a few times. The rearrangement uses TRBV19 and TRBJ1-6; D unclear. Deletions cut 5 bases from V and 10 bases from J, with 15 bases between. Germline V gene sequence: CDR1 LNHDA, CDR2 SQIVND (reference sequence). The CDR3 loop spans 14 amino acids. The CDR3 DNA sequence: TGTGCCAGTAGTGTAGCCGGGAGGGAATCACCCCTCCACTTT. Amino acids: CASSVAGRESPLHF.

The rearrangement links TRBV5-8 to TRBJ2-5; TRBD2 aligns across 7 bases. The V gene's germline CDR1 is SGHTS and CDR2 YDEGEE. J lost 4 bases, V lost 4 bases, and 7 bases had no gene match. The CDR3 is 14 residues long. The chain's CDR3 is CASSPRRGRETQYF. DNA of the CDR3: TGTGCCAGCAGCCCCAGGCGGGGGAGAGAGACCCAGTACTTC.

The rearrangement links TRBV27 to TRBJ2-2; D ambiguous. CDR1 is MNHEY and CDR2 is SMNVEV in the germline V gene (reference sequence). Trimming removed 4 bases from V and 6 bases from J, with 9 bases in between. The CDR3 extends over 13 amino acids. CDR3 protein: CASSSQMSGELFF. The CDR3, as DNA: TGTGCCAGCAGTTCCCAAATGTCCGGGGAGCTGTTTTTT.

The chain couples TRBV28 to TRBJ2-7; maybe TRBD1 (6 bases). The CDR3 totals 13 residues. Trimming removed 3 bases from V and 4 bases from J, with 10 bases in between. Germline values: CDR1 MDHEN, CDR2 SYDVKM. The CDR3 region is CASSFTGRYEQYV. CDR3 sequence (DNA): TGTGCCAGCAGTTTTACAGGGCGGTACGAGCAGTACGTC.

This clone appeared a few times. In DNA, the CDR3 is TGTGCCATCAGCGGGACAATGAACACTGAAGCTTTCTTT. This gives the protein CAISGTMNTEAFF. V usage is TRBV10-3 and J usage is TRBJ1-1, with D possibly TRBD1 on 6 matching bases. Trimming stripped 6 bases from V and 0 bases from J, with 8 bases between. The germline V gene has CDR1 ENHRY and CDR2 SYGVKD. The CDR3 is 13 residues long.

This chain links TRBV11-1 with TRBJ2-5; perhaps TRBD1 as D (6 bases). This CDR3 has 16 amino acids. The V and J ends lost 5 bases and 2 bases respectively, with 18 bases between them. CDR1 is SGHAT and CDR2 is FQDESV in the germline V gene (reference sequence). The CDR3 DNA reads TGTGCCAGCAGCGCAGGGGTACTCCCGGGACAAGAGACCCAGTACTTC. It codes for CASSAGVLPGQETQYF.

This chain connects TRBV19 to TRBJ1-2, with a tentative D call TRBD1 (6 bases). The germline CDR1 and CDR2 sequences are LNHDA and SQIVND (reference sequence). The CDR3 covers 15 residues. V shed 6 bases and J shed 4 bases, with 18 bases lying between them. CDR3 amino acids: CASRETGSTLYGYTF. CDR3 in DNA: TGTGCCAGTAGGGAAACAGGGTCGACACTCTATGGCTACACCTTC.

This clone occurred a few times. J is TRBJ2-2 and V is TRBV30; 9 bases fit TRBD2. CDR3 length: 15 residues. CDR1 and CDR2 (germline): GTSNPN, SVGIG (reference sequence). The V and J ends lost 3 bases and 1 base, in that order; junction bases with no gene match: 3. CDR3 nucleotides: TGTGCCTGGAGGGAACTAGCGGGGAACACCGGGGAGCTGTTTTTT. Its translation: CAWRELAGNTGELFF. The variable domain in full, with the rest retrieved from reference TRBV30 and TRBJ2-2, is SQTIHQWPATLVQPVGSPLSLECTVEGTSNPNLYWYRQAAGRGLQLLFYSVGIGQISSEVPQNLSASRPQDRQFILSSKKLLLSDSGFYLCAWRELAGNTGELFFGEGSRLTVL.

The CDR3 DNA follows: TGTGCCAGCAGTTTATGGAGCTCTGGGGCCAACGTCCTGACTTTC. Its protein is CASSLWSSGANVLTF. The chain links TRBV28 to TRBJ2-6; D uncertain. Germline lookup yields CDR1 MDHEN and CDR2 SYDVKM. Deletions cut 0 bases from V and 0 bases from J, with 3 bases between. CDR3 size: 15 residues.